This T cell receptor (beta chain) was retrieved from a study of T cell responses to AZD1222 COVID-19 vaccine. Assay: immunoSEQ multiplex PCR; the TCRdb copy retains only in-frame clones and omits some. The table records 150,000 to 200,000 clones, just over 90% of them present only once. Germline V gives CDR1 MNHEY, CDR2 SVGAGI. CDR3 length: 12 amino acids. V was cut by 2 bases and J by 8 bases, with 9 bases left in between. This receptor was identified in an adult who received the AZD1222 COVID-19 vaccine. This chain joins TRBV6-5 and TRBJ1-1; D not resolved. This specimen was peripheral blood, taken 28 days after the second AZD1222 dose. CDR3 sequence: CASSYDRQEAFF. CDR3 bases: TGTGCCAGCAGTTACGATCGGCAGGAAGCTTTCTTT.